The 22 T cell receptor beta chains below were found in one sample sequenced in a study of blood T cell repertoires in COVID-19. The method was immunoSEQ multiplex PCR; TCRdb's version includes in-frame clones alone and lacks a portion of them. The repertoire holds more than 200,000 clones, with approximately 81% as singletons. Sequenced sample: peripheral blood. The source is a woman over 75 with acute or convalescent COVID-19.

The gene calls are TRBV24-1 and TRBJ2-5; TRBD2 matches at 8 bases. Germline V CDR1 and CDR2: KGHDR, SFDVKD. V shed 3 bases, J shed 4 bases, and the junction held 6 bases outside the gene matches. The CDR3 loop spans 15 amino acids. The CDR3 reads CATSDRRLARETQYF. Here the CDR3 DNA reads TGTGCCACCAGTGATCGTAGACTAGCGCGAGAGACCCAGTACTTC.

This clone was counted once. The V call is TRBV3-1 (or the pseudogene TRBV3-2), the J call TRBJ1-1; D uncertain. This CDR3 contains 14 residues. Per germline, CDR1 LGHDT and CDR2 YNNKEL (reference sequence). Trimming pared 4 bases from V and 1 base from J, leaving 10 bases between. CDR3 loop: CASSPLAENTEAFF. CDR3 bases: TGTGCCAGCAGCCCCCTTGCGGAGAACACTGAAGCTTTCTTT.

This clone is a singleton in its sample. CDR3 region: CASSVEAGREGQFF. CDR3 DNA sequence: TGTGCCAGCAGCGTAGAGGCAGGGCGGGAGGGGCAGTTCTTC. The chain joins TRBV9 to TRBJ2-1; 9 positions match TRBD2. Germline V gene data show CDR1 as SGDLS and CDR2 as YYNGEE. The CDR3 is made up of 14 amino acids. V shed 0 bases, J shed 12 bases, and the junction held 7 bases outside the gene matches.

This clone has just a few counts. This chain uses TRBV2 with TRBJ2-1; D unclear. The CDR3 has 13 residues. Germline V gene sequence: CDR1 SNHLY, CDR2 FYNNEI. V was clipped by 4 bases and J by 12 bases, with 16 bases between them. The DNA for the CDR3 is TGTGCCAGCAGTGTTTCTAGTCGGGTCGTGCAGTTCTTC. Protein: CASSVSSRVVQFF.

The chain employs TRBV5-1 and TRBJ1-4, with D uncertain. V shed 0 bases and J shed 7 bases, with 7 bases lying between them. The CDR3 is 13 residues long. CDR1 is SGHRS, CDR2 YFSETQ, per germline. The CDR3 DNA reads as TGCGCCAGCAGCTTGGACGAGGGTGAAAAACTGTTTTTT. It specifies CASSLDEGEKLFF. The full variable domain, completed using reference TRBV5-1 and TRBJ1-4, is KAGVTQTPRYLIKTRGQQVTLSCSPISGHRSVSWYQQTPGQGLQFLFEYFSETQRNKGNFPGRFSGRQFSNSRSEMNVSTLELGDSALYLCASSLDEGEKLFFGSGTQLSVL.

This chain connects TRBV19 to TRBJ2-1; TRBD2 is a possible D gene (6 bases). CDR3 length equals 15 residues. CDR1 and CDR2 (germline): LNHDA, SQIVND (reference sequence). V lost 5 bases and J 0 bases, leaving 11 bases between the germline ends. The CDR3 loop reads CASSYSGTSYNEQFF. For the CDR3, the DNA is TGTGCCAGTAGTTATAGCGGAACCTCCTACAATGAGCAGTTCTTC. Looking up the rest from reference TRBV19 and TRBJ2-1 gives the full variable domain: DGGITQSPKYLFRKEGQNVTLSCEQNLNHDAMYWYRQDPGQGLRLIYYSQIVNDFQKGDIAEGYSVSREKKESFPLTVTSAQKNPTAFYLCASSYSGTSYNEQFFGPGTRLTVL.

This chain links TRBV6-1 with TRBJ1-1; D remains unclear. This CDR3 has 15 amino acids. Trimming removed 1 base from V and 1 base from J, with 10 bases in between. Germline V gene sequence: CDR1 MNHNS, CDR2 SASEGT. Here the CDR3 DNA reads TGTGCCAGCAGTGAAGGGCCTTCGGGGAACACTGAAGCTTTCTTT. Its protein is CASSEGPSGNTEAFF.

This clone has a count of ten or more. The chain links TRBV5-1 to TRBJ2-1; 11 bases agree with TRBD2. Germline V gene data show CDR1 as SGHRS and CDR2 as YFSETQ. The CDR3 is 16 residues long. The trim removed 4 bases at V and 5 bases at J, leaving 8 bases unmatched. CDR3 in amino acids: CASSRSGRAGNNEQFF. The DNA for the CDR3 is TGCGCCAGCAGCCGTAGCGGGAGGGCCGGGAACAATGAGCAGTTCTTC.

This rearrangement joins TRBV28 to TRBJ2-1, with 12 bases matching TRBD2. Germline trimming cut 5 bases from V and 10 bases from J; bases unmatched to any gene: 6. Germline assignment: CDR1 MDHEN and CDR2 SYDVKM. The CDR3 contains 14 residues. CDR3 protein: CASSIGLAGREQFF. As DNA, the CDR3 is TGTGCCAGCAGTATCGGACTAGCGGGACGAGAGCAGTTCTTC.

The rearrangement joins TRBV4-1 to TRBJ1-1; 8 bases fit TRBD1. Germline V gene lookup returns CDR1 MGHRA and CDR2 YSYEKL. The ends lost 0 bases at V and 5 bases at J; junction bases unmatched: 14. The CDR3 contains 18 residues. The CDR3 coding sequence is TGCGCCAGCAGCCAAGAACTACAGGGGGTAAAGGGGATGACTGAAGCTTTCTTT. This encodes CASSQELQGVKGMTEAFF.

This clone has a count of ten or more. The chain has TRBV19 and TRBJ2-5; D is unresolved. The CDR3 is made up of 11 amino acids. Trimming left V 5 bases short and J 5 bases short, with 6 bases between. Germline CDR1 and CDR2: LNHDA and SQIVND (reference sequence). CDR3 coding DNA: TGTGCCAGTAGTGCGCACGAGACCCAGTACTTC. Its protein product is CASSAHETQYF.

This clone was counted between two and nine times. V usage is TRBV10-2 and J usage is TRBJ1-3; D gene unclear. V was cut by 6 bases and J by 0 bases, with 12 bases left in between. This CDR3 contains 15 residues. Germline V lookup: CDR1 WSHSY, CDR2 SAAADI. The CDR3: CASSPEKSSGNTIYF. Here the CDR3 DNA reads TGCGCCAGCAGCCCTGAGAAAAGCTCTGGAAACACCATATATTTT.

This chain uses TRBV19 with TRBJ1-1; D is uncertain. Trimming shortened V by 8 bases and J by 4 bases, and 11 bases separated the two germline ends. The CDR3 extends over 12 amino acids. Germline assignment: CDR1 LNHDA and CDR2 SQIVND (reference sequence). CDR3 sequence reads: CASGREGTEAFF. Written as DNA, the CDR3 is TGTGCCAGTGGCCGGGAAGGCACTGAAGCTTTCTTT.

V gene TRBV11-2 combines with J gene TRBJ2-5; 7 bases match TRBD2. CDR1 SGHAT and CDR2 FQNNGV come from the germline V gene. The CDR3 is made up of 14 amino acids. The junction had 8 bases not matched to a gene; V was cut back by 7 bases and J by 3 bases. The CDR3 loop reads CASTPGTIKETQYF. The CDR3 region has the DNA TGTGCCAGCACACCGGGGACTATCAAAGAGACCCAGTACTTC.

CDR3 region: CASSSRETQYF. CDR3 nucleotides: TGTGCCAGCTCGAGTCGGGAGACCCAGTACTTC. This chain joins TRBV25-1 and TRBJ2-5, with D unresolved. Looked up from germline, CDR1 is MGHDK and CDR2 is SYGVNS. Trimming took 8 bases from V and 5 from J, leaving 9 bases between them. The CDR3 runs 11 residues.

This clone was recorded once. The V call is TRBV2, the J call TRBJ2-7, with TRBD1 identical over 7 bases. V trimming: 8 bases; J trimming: 0 bases; junction bases outside the gene matches: 4. From germline, CDR1 is SNHLY and CDR2 FYNNEI. This CDR3 comprises 13 residues. CDR3 residues: CASDRESSYEQYF. DNA for the CDR3: TGTGCCAGCGACAGGGAGAGCTCCTACGAGCAGTACTTC.

The chain recombines TRBV7-8 with TRBJ2-7, with a tentative D call TRBD1 (5 bases). The CDR3 spans 16 residues. V was shortened by 3 bases and J by 0 bases, with 15 bases between the two germline ends. Looked up from germline, CDR1 is SGHVS and CDR2 is FQNEAQ. CDR3 nucleotide sequence: TGTGCCAGCAGCTTTGCCGGTCAGGGCCTCTCCTACGAGCAGTACTTC. Translated: CASSFAGQGLSYEQYF.

This clone showed up just once. The gene calls are TRBV2 and TRBJ2-5; 9 bases line up with TRBD1. The germline V gene has CDR1 SNHLY and CDR2 FYNNEI. The CDR3 extends over 14 amino acids. Losses at the gene ends were 7 bases for V and 5 bases for J; bases not matched to a gene: 8. The CDR3 protein is CASNAGTGRETQYF. The CDR3 DNA follows: TGTGCCAGCAATGCCGGGACAGGGCGGGAGACCCAGTACTTC.

The gene calls are TRBV3-1 (or the pseudogene TRBV3-2) and TRBJ2-1, with D maybe TRBD2 (5 bases). V lost 4 bases and J lost 9, with 16 bases in between. The CDR3 loop spans 14 amino acids. Germline V gene sequence: CDR1 LGHDT, CDR2 YNNKEL (reference sequence). The CDR3 reads CASSPELARAEQFF. The CDR3 DNA sequence: TGTGCCAGCAGCCCGGAACTGGCGCGGGCTGAGCAGTTCTTC.

The chain is built from TRBV11-2 and TRBJ2-5, with TRBD2 matching over 10 bases. V lost 0 bases and J lost 1; bases outside the gene matches: 5. The CDR3 extends over 17 amino acids. Germline assignment: CDR1 SGHAT and CDR2 FQNNGV. For the CDR3, the DNA is TGTGCCAGCAGCTTAGACCCTAGCGGGGGCTCCCAAGAGACCCAGTACTTC. It encodes CASSLDPSGGSQETQYF.

This clone was seen a few times. The V call is TRBV2, the J call TRBJ1-2, with 9 bases identical to TRBD1. Germline CDR1 reads SNHLY; CDR2 reads FYNNEI. The length of the CDR3 is 14 residues. V lost 5 bases and J lost 4; bases outside the gene matches: 5. CDR3 DNA: TGTGCCAGCAGTAGGGGACAGGGTTTCTATGGCTACACCTTC. Its translation is CASSRGQGFYGYTF. Drawing the rest from reference TRBV2 and TRBJ1-2, the complete variable domain is EPEVTQTPSHQVTQMGQEVILRCVPISNHLYFYWYRQILGQKVEFLVSFYNNEISEKSEIFDDQFSVERPDGSNFTLKIRSTKLEDSAMYFCASSRGQGFYGYTFGSGTRLTVV.

This chain links TRBV19 with TRBJ2-6; TRBD1 aligns across 8 bases. The germline gives CDR1 LNHDA, CDR2 SQIVND (reference sequence). This CDR3 comprises 16 residues. V lost 6 bases to trimming and J lost 0 bases; unmatched junction nucleotides: 4. CDR3 bases: TGTGCCAGTAGCCAGGGGGCCCTCTCTGGGGCCAACGTCCTGACTTTC. Its protein product is CASSQGALSGANVLTF.